This T cell receptor (beta chain) was sequenced for a study of T cell repertoires in cytomegalovirus infection. A single record per CDR3 protein comes from TCRdb applying MiXCR to the reads. The sample carries fewer than 700,000 distinct CDR3 sequences, 20% to 25% recorded once. CDR1 SGHVS and CDR2 FQNEAQ come from the germline V gene. CDR3 length: 15 amino acids. Comment on this clonotype: Just one base apart from a much larger clone, this may be a read error.

Sequenced: CD8+ T cells from PBMCs. The receptor comes from a human donor in good health (CMV status not recorded). Some clones in this sample may be carry-over from other donors' samples. The chain links TRBV7-8 to TRBJ2-5, with 8 nucleotides matching TRBD1. Written as DNA, the CDR3 is TGTGCCAGCAGCTTCGGGACAGGAACCCAAGAGATCCAGTACTTC. This sequence encodes CASSFGTGTQEIQYF.